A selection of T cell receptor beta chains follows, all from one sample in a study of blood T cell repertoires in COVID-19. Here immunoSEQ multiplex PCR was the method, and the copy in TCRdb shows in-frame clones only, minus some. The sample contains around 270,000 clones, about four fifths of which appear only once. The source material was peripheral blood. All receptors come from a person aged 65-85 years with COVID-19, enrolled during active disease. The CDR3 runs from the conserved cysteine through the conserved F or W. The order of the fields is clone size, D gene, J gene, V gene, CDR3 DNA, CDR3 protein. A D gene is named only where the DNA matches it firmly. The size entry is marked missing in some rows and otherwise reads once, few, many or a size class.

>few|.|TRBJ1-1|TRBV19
TGTGCCAGTAGTACTCCCCGACTCGGGAACACTGAAGCTTTCTTT
CASSTPRLGNTEAFF
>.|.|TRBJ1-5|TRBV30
TGTGCCTGGGGGTTACAGGGCGGCAATCAGCCCCAGCATTTT
CAWGLQGGNQPQHF
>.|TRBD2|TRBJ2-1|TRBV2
TGTGCCAGCAGTGAACTAGCGGGGGGGCTTGGCAATGAGCAGTTCTTC
CASSELAGGLGNEQFF
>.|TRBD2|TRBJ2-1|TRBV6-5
TGTGCCAGCAGTTACAGCGGGAGGTACAATGAGCAGTTCTTC
CASSYSGRYNEQFF
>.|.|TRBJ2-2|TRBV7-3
TGTGCCAGCAGCTTGAATGGGGGCTCCGGGGAGCTGTTTTTT
CASSLNGGSGELFF
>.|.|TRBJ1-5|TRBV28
TGTGCCAGCAGTGAGACTTTTAGGGGTCAGCCCCAGCATTTT
CASSETFRGQPQHF
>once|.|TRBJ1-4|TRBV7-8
TGTGCCAGCAGCTTAGTAAGGGGAGAAAAACTGTTTTTT
CASSLVRGEKLFF
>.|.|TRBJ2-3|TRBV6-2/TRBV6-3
TGTGCCAGCAGTTATCCGTCAGATACGCAGTATTTT
CASSYPSDTQYF
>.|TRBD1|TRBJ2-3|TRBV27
TGTGCCAGCAGTCTGCCTGGACAGGGAAGAGTATTT
CASSLPGQGRVF
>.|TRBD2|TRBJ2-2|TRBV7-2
TGTGCCAGCAGTTTAATGACGGGGGGTGGTGCCGGGGAGCTGTTTTTT
CASSLMTGGGAGELFF
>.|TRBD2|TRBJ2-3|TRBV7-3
TGTGCCAGCAGCTTTCGGGAAAGCGGGAGACCCCTCCAAGATACGCAGTATTTT
CASSFRESGRPLQDTQYF
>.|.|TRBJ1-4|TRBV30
TGTGCCTCCCCGGTGCAGGGTGGTGAAAAACTGTTTTTT
CASPVQGGEKLFF